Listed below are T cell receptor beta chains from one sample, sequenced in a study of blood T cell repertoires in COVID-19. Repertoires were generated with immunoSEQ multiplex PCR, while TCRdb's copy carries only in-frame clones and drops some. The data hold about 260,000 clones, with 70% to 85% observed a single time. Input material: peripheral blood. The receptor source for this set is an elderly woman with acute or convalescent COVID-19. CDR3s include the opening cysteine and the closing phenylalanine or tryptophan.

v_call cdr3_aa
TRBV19 CASSISGRGSDTQYF
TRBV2 CASSEGARGFF
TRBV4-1 CASSQGAGPSGEQYF
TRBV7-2 CASSSRDTQYF
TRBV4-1 CASSQDENSLPQYF
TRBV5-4 CASSREYTYEQYF
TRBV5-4 CASSLAQGNEQYF
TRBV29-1 CSAAEDRVVGGYTF
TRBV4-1 CASSQREGFNEQFF
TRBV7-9 CASSIDRNQPQHF
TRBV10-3 CAISDRGQPQHF
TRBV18 CASSPRVPDLLRSGNTIYF
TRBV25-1 CASSVGWRQETQYF
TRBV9 CASRGREAGNTIYF
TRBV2 CASRAILRNTDTQYF
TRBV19 CASGQGIYEQYF
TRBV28 CASRASWTGELFF